These 7 T cell receptor beta chains originate from one sample sequenced in a study of radiotherapy plus CTLA-4 blockade in lung cancer. The assay was immunoSEQ multiplex PCR, and TCRdb's table has in-frame clones only and misses some. The table includes some 50,000 clones, approximately 79% detected once. The sample here was peripheral blood, taken from a patient treated with radiotherapy plus ipilimumab. These receptors were collected from a human donor with non-small cell lung cancer who had a partial response to radiotherapy plus ipilimumab.

This clone came up a few times. The genes are TRBV10-1 and TRBJ2-7, with D perhaps TRBD2 (5 bases). Germline CDR1 and CDR2: WNHNN and SYGVQD (reference sequence). CDR3 length: 14 residues. V shed 4 bases and J shed 5 bases, with 15 bases lying between them. The CDR3 DNA is TGCGCCAGCAGTGTGAGGACGGGGATCCACGAGCAGTACTTC. The encoded protein is CASSVRTGIHEQYF.

A remark on this clone: Relative to the germline gene, one junction end is altered; a read error may explain this. The chain uses TRBV25-1 and TRBJ2-2; D might be TRBD1 (6 bases). Germline V lookup: CDR1 MGHDK, CDR2 SYGVNS. The CDR3 sequence is 12 residues long. The CDR3 protein is CAFPNRDRGAVF. CDR3 DNA: TGTGCCTTCCCCAACAGGGACCGGGGAGCTGTTTTT. Supplemented by reference TRBV25-1 and TRBJ2-2, the full variable domain reads EADIYQTPRYLVIGTGKKITLECSQTMGHDKMYWYQQDPGMELHLIHYSYGVNSTEKGDLSSESTVSRIRTEHFPLTLESARPSHTSQYLCAFPNRDRGAVFGEGSRLTVL.

The chain recombines TRBV4-3 with TRBJ1-1; TRBD1 matches 7 bases. V dropped 5 bases and J dropped 3; count of bases not matched to a gene: 12. The germline V gene encodes CDR1 LGHNA and CDR2 YSLEER. The CDR3 covers 16 residues. The CDR3 nucleotides read TGCGCCAGCAGCGAAGGGGGCAGGGGAGGGTACACTGAAGCTTTCTTT. It specifies CASSEGGRGGYTEAFF.

A few counts support this clone. The genes are TRBV2 and TRBJ1-2; TRBD1 matches at 10 bases. Germline V gene lookup returns CDR1 SNHLY and CDR2 FYNNEI. The CDR3 is 13 residues long. The V gene end was trimmed by 5 bases and the J gene end by 8 bases; junction bases not matched to a gene: 5. CDR3 sequence: CASSWDRGDGYTF. In DNA, the CDR3 is TGTGCCAGCAGTTGGGACAGGGGAGACGGCTACACCTTC.

The CDR3: CASSSNPGQGSSPLHF. The CDR3 DNA reads TGTGCCAGCAGTTCCAACCCGGGACAGGGTAGTTCACCCCTCCACTTT. This chain links TRBV6-5 with TRBJ1-6; 9 positions agree with TRBD1. Germline assignment: CDR1 MNHEY and CDR2 SVGAGI. V lost 4 bases, J lost 9 bases, and 10 bases stayed unmatched. The CDR3 contains 16 residues.

The CDR3 is CASSLSRDRNSAEQYF. The CDR3 DNA sequence: TGTGCCAGCAGCCTTAGCCGGGACAGGAACTCGGCCGAGCAGTACTTC. The chain recombines TRBV13 with TRBJ2-7; 8 bases are shared with TRBD1. The CDR3 extends over 16 amino acids. The trim removed 5 bases at V and 6 bases at J, leaving 15 bases unmatched. Germline V gene data show CDR1 as PRHDT and CDR2 as FYEKMQ (reference sequence).

The CDR3 spells CASSPDRGFGANVLTF. CDR3 in DNA: TGTGCCAGTAGTCCGGACAGGGGCTTTGGGGCCAACGTCCTGACTTTC. The chain is built from TRBV19 and TRBJ2-6; 9 bases line up with TRBD1. The CDR3 spans 16 residues. CDR1 and CDR2 from the germline V gene are LNHDA and SQIVND (reference sequence). Trimming removed 5 bases from V and 3 bases from J; junction bases left unmatched: 5.